This T cell receptor (beta chain) was found in a study of T cells in women clearing cervical HPV infection. In the study overall: Case blood drawn at lesion detection; control blood after infection cleared.

Remarks on this clone: What it binds is unknown. With the read ending 3 residues before the CDR3 end, the germline J gene is used to fill in that end.

Whole-study findings and limits: Effector/memory and HPV-specific T cells were not isolated, and association timing is unknown. TRBV6-7 abundance was lower in cases than controls (about 0.099% versus 0.16%).

The CDR3 covers 16 residues. V dropped 3 bases and J dropped 3; count of bases not matched to a gene: 4. CDR1 is SNHLY and CDR2 is FYNNEI in the germline V gene. MY09/MY11 PCR detected cervical HPV DNA; dot-blot assigned genotypes. Using immunoSEQ multiplex PCR, the repertoire was profiled, and TCRdb retains in-frame clones only, with some absent. The sample's table shows 18,000 or so clones. The clonotype originates from a woman aged 18-70 years with a cervical HPV16 infection that either progressed to CIN3+ or cleared (not recorded which). Sequenced sample: blood buffy coat. The rearrangement uses TRBV2 and TRBJ2-3; 12 bases are a match to TRBD2. This CDR3 is CASSDSLAGGTDTQYF. Incomplete CDR3 DNA: TGTGCCAGCAGTGATTCCCTAGCGGGAGGGACAGATACG.